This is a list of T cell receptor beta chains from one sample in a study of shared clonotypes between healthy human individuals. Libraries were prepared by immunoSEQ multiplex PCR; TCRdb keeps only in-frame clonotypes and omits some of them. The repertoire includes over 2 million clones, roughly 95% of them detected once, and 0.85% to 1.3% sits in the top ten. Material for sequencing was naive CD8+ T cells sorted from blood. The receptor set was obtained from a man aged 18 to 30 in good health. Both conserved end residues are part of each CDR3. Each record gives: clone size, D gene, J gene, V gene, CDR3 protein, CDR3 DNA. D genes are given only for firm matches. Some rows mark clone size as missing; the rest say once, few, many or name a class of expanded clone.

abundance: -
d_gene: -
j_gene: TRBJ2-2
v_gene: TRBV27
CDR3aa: CASSFRSTGELFF
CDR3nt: TGTGCCAGCAGTTTCCGGTCTACCGGGGAGCTGTTTTTT

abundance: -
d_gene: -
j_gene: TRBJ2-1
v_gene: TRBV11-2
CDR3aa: CASSSGGVGQFF
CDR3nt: TGTGCCAGCAGCTCTGGGGGAGTAGGGCAGTTCTTC

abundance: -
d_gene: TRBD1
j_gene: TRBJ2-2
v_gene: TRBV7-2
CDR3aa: CASSLGTANTGELFF
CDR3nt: TGTGCCAGCAGCTTGGGGACAGCGAACACCGGGGAGCTGTTTTTT

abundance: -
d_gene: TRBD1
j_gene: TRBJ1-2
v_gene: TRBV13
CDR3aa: CASSPGQGSNYGYTF
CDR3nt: TGTGCCAGCAGCCCCGGACAGGGGTCTAACTATGGCTACACCTTC

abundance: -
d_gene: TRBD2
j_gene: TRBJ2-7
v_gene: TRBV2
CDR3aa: CASSDPGGSSYEQYF
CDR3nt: TGTGCCAGCAGTGACCCGGGGGGTTCTAGTTACGAGCAGTACTTC

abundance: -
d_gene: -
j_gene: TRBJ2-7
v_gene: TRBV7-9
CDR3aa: CASSPRDRYYEQYF
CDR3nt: TGTGCCAGCAGCCCGCGGGACCGTTACTACGAGCAGTACTTC

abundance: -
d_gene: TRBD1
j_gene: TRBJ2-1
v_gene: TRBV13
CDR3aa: CASSWGTAVEQFF
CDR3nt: TGTGCCAGCAGCTGGGGGACAGCGGTTGAGCAGTTCTTC

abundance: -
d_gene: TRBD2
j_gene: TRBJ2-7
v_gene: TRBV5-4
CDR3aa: CASSHPGLAPYEQYF
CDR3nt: TGTGCCAGCAGCCACCCCGGACTAGCCCCCTACGAGCAGTACTTC

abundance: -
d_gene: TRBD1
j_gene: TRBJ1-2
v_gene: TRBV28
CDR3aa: CASSSPYDGQGDYGYTF
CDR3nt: TGTGCCAGCAGTTCACCCTACGACGGACAGGGCGACTATGGCTACACCTTC

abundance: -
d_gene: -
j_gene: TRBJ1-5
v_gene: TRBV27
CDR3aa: CASSKSGGGWNQPQHF
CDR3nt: TGTGCCAGCAGCAAGTCGGGGGGCGGTTGGAATCAGCCCCAGCATTTT

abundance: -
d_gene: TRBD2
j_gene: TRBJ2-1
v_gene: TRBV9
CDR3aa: CASSVGLAGNSYNEQFF
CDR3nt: TGTGCCAGCAGCGTAGGACTAGCGGGTAACTCCTACAATGAGCAGTTCTTC

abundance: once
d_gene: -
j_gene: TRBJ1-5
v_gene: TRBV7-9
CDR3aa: CASSHGEGNQPQHF
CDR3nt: TGTGCCAGCAGCCACGGGGAGGGCAATCAGCCCCAGCATTTT

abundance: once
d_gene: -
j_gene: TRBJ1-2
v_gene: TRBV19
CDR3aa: CASSIVVADNSGYTF
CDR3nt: TGTGCCAGTAGTATAGTGGTTGCTGACAACAGCGGCTACACCTTC

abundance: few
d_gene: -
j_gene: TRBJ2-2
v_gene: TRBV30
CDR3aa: CAWSPLRGELFF
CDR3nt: TGTGCCTGGAGTCCCCTGAGAGGGGAGCTGTTTTTT

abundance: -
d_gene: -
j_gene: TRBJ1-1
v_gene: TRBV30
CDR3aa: CACGTSNTEAFF
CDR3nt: TGTGCCTGCGGGACATCGAACACTGAAGCTTTCTTT

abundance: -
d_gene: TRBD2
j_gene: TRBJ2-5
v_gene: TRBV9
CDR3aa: CASSVSGGQETQYF
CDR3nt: TGTGCCAGCAGCGTTAGCGGGGGGCAAGAGACCCAGTACTTC

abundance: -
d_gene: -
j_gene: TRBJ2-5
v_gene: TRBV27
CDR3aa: CASSLSAVYQETQYF
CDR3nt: TGTGCCAGCAGTTTATCGGCAGTGTACCAAGAGACCCAGTACTTC

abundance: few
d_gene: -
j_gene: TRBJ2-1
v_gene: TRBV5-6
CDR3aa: CASSLYNEQFF
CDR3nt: TGTGCCAGCAGCTTGTACAATGAGCAGTTCTTC

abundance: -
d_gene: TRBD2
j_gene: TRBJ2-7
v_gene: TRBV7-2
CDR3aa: CASSLVSGTRDYEQYF
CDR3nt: TGTGCCAGCAGCTTAGTAAGCGGGACTAGAGACTACGAGCAGTACTTC